The clone carrying this T cell receptor (beta chain) was detected only a few times. Each CDR3 protein gets one entry after TCRdb re-called the 5' RACE reads with MiXCR. The sample has some 760,000 distinct CDR3 sequences; 15% to 20% are singletons. Germline V CDR1 and CDR2: SGHRS, YFSETQ. This CDR3 is built from 15 residues. V dropped 1 base and J dropped 5 bases, with 12 bases sitting between them. This entry is derived from a study of identical twins. The same sample was also used in a study of T cells expressing NK-cell markers.

This chain joins TRBV5-1 and TRBJ1-4; maybe TRBD1 (5 bases). This TCR was sampled from a woman aged 18-29 years in good health. The sample taken for sequencing was PBMCs. In DNA, the CDR3 is TGCGCCAGCAGCTTGTCGTCAGGGTTGAATGAAAAACTGTTTTTT. It is translated as CASSLSSGLNEKLFF.